A selection of T cell receptor beta chains follows, all from one sample in a study of blood T cell repertoires in COVID-19. The assay was immunoSEQ multiplex PCR, and TCRdb's table has in-frame clones only and misses some. The data show some 300,000 clones, about 88% seen once. Source material: peripheral blood. These TCRs come from a woman in her 70s with COVID-19, enrolled during active disease. Each CDR3 is given with its conserved first and last residue. The D gene is left open where the match is weak. The size field is filled for only some rows; it gives once, few, many or a size class.

j_gene: TRBJ1-4; d_gene: NA; abundance: few; v_gene: TRBV24-1; CDR3aa: CATSNPGEKLFF; CDR3nt: TGTGCCACCTCCAATCCGGGTGAAAAACTGTTTTTT
j_gene: TRBJ2-5; d_gene: NA; abundance: NA; v_gene: TRBV24-1; CDR3aa: CATSDLGGPQETQYF; CDR3nt: TGTGCCACCAGTGATTTAGGGGGACCCCAAGAGACCCAGTACTTC
j_gene: TRBJ2-6; d_gene: NA; abundance: NA; v_gene: TRBV5-1; CDR3aa: CASSLGGSSGANVLTF; CDR3nt: TGCGCCAGCAGCTTGGGCGGTTCCTCTGGGGCCAACGTCCTGACTTTC
j_gene: TRBJ2-1; d_gene: NA; abundance: NA; v_gene: TRBV2; CDR3aa: CASSERGQGIPHDEQFF; CDR3nt: TGTGCCAGCAGTGAGCGGGGGCAGGGGATCCCTCACGATGAGCAGTTCTTC
j_gene: TRBJ1-1; d_gene: NA; abundance: NA; v_gene: TRBV6-5; CDR3aa: CASSPRGQYTEAFF; CDR3nt: TGTGCCAGCAGTCCCCGCGGACAGTACACTGAAGCTTTCTTT
j_gene: TRBJ2-7; d_gene: TRBD1; abundance: NA; v_gene: TRBV6-5; CDR3aa: CASRPPGQGDHF; CDR3nt: TGTGCCAGCAGACCGCCTGGGCAGGGGGACCACTTC
j_gene: TRBJ2-3; d_gene: NA; abundance: NA; v_gene: TRBV24-1; CDR3aa: CATHTSGQASTDTQYF; CDR3nt: TGTGCCACCCACACTTCGGGACAAGCTAGCACAGATACGCAGTATTTT
j_gene: TRBJ2-6; d_gene: TRBD1; abundance: NA; v_gene: TRBV2; CDR3aa: CARLLDRGPGANVLTF; CDR3nt: TGTGCCAGGTTATTGGACAGGGGGCCCGGGGCCAACGTCCTGACTTTC
j_gene: TRBJ1-3; d_gene: TRBD1; abundance: NA; v_gene: TRBV2; CDR3aa: CASTWDRDAGNTIYF; CDR3nt: TGTGCCAGCACTTGGGACAGGGACGCTGGAAACACCATATATTTT
j_gene: TRBJ2-1; d_gene: TRBD2; abundance: NA; v_gene: TRBV2; CDR3aa: CASSDRAGGGNEQFF; CDR3nt: TGTGCCAGCAGTGATAGGGCGGGGGGCGGCAATGAGCAGTTCTTC
j_gene: TRBJ1-3; d_gene: NA; abundance: NA; v_gene: TRBV19; CDR3aa: CASSIAVISGNTIYF; CDR3nt: TGTGCCAGTAGTATAGCCGTAATCTCTGGAAACACCATATATTTT
j_gene: TRBJ2-7; d_gene: TRBD1; abundance: NA; v_gene: TRBV5-4; CDR3aa: CASSPMRDRGNYEQYF; CDR3nt: TGTGCCAGCAGCCCAATGCGGGACAGGGGTAACTACGAGCAGTACTTC
j_gene: TRBJ2-1; d_gene: NA; abundance: NA; v_gene: TRBV5-1; CDR3aa: CASSDEGGGRNEQFF; CDR3nt: TGCGCCAGCAGCGACGAGGGAGGGGGGAGAAATGAGCAGTTCTTC
j_gene: TRBJ2-3; d_gene: TRBD2; abundance: NA; v_gene: TRBV19; CDR3aa: CASSIVSLLAGGADTQYF; CDR3nt: TGTGCCAGTAGTATAGTCTCCCTACTAGCGGGGGGGGCAGATACGCAGTATTTT
j_gene: TRBJ2-1; d_gene: NA; abundance: NA; v_gene: TRBV24-1; CDR3aa: CATSDRPGRNEQFF; CDR3nt: TGTGCCACCAGTGATCGACCGGGAAGAAATGAGCAGTTCTTC
j_gene: TRBJ2-7; d_gene: TRBD2; abundance: NA; v_gene: TRBV7-9; CDR3aa: CASSLVPEAGDEQYF; CDR3nt: TGTGCCAGCAGCTTAGTTCCGGAAGCGGGGGACGAGCAGTACTTC
j_gene: TRBJ2-7; d_gene: TRBD1; abundance: NA; v_gene: TRBV9; CDR3aa: CASSAGQGTYEQYF; CDR3nt: TGTGCCAGCAGCGCGGGACAGGGCACCTACGAGCAGTACTTC
j_gene: TRBJ1-1; d_gene: TRBD1; abundance: NA; v_gene: TRBV4-3; CDR3aa: CASSLDRGEAFF; CDR3nt: TGCGCCAGCAGCCTGGACAGGGGGGAAGCTTTCTTT
j_gene: TRBJ2-1; d_gene: NA; abundance: NA; v_gene: TRBV12-3/TRBV12-4; CDR3aa: CASSLREGSEQFF; CDR3nt: TGTGCCAGCAGTTTAAGGGAAGGGAGTGAGCAGTTCTTC
j_gene: TRBJ1-5; d_gene: NA; abundance: NA; v_gene: TRBV6-5; CDR3aa: CASSYSTGDQPQHF; CDR3nt: TGTGCCAGCAGTTACTCAACAGGAGATCAGCCCCAGCATTTT
j_gene: TRBJ1-6; d_gene: NA; abundance: NA; v_gene: TRBV6-5; CDR3aa: CASSLDSTGYNSPLHF; CDR3nt: TGTGCCAGCAGTTTAGACTCGACAGGCTATAATTCACCCCTCCACTTT
j_gene: TRBJ1-4; d_gene: TRBD1; abundance: NA; v_gene: TRBV15; CDR3aa: CATSRPRGPNEKLFF; CDR3nt: TGTGCCACCAGCAGACCCAGGGGGCCAAATGAAAAACTGTTTTTT
j_gene: TRBJ1-2; d_gene: TRBD1; abundance: NA; v_gene: TRBV24-1; CDR3aa: CATSASRGTGFSVGGYTF; CDR3nt: TGTGCCACCAGTGCCTCCCGAGGGACAGGTTTCTCTGTGGGTGGCTACACCTTC
j_gene: TRBJ1-1; d_gene: NA; abundance: NA; v_gene: TRBV7-2; CDR3aa: CASSYALRDTEAFF; CDR3nt: TGTGCCAGCAGTTATGCCCTTCGGGACACTGAAGCTTTCTTT
j_gene: TRBJ2-7; d_gene: NA; abundance: NA; v_gene: TRBV28; CDR3aa: CASSYESGRDEQYF; CDR3nt: TGTGCCAGCAGTTACGAATCCGGCAGGGACGAGCAGTACTTC
j_gene: TRBJ1-2; d_gene: TRBD1; abundance: once; v_gene: TRBV2; CDR3aa: CASRGTGGSFYGYTF; CDR3nt: TGTGCCAGCAGGGGCACAGGGGGCAGCTTTTATGGCTACACCTTC
j_gene: TRBJ2-2; d_gene: TRBD2; abundance: NA; v_gene: TRBV9; CDR3aa: CASSAPQRVAGNTGELFF; CDR3nt: TGTGCCAGCAGCGCCCCCCAAAGGGTAGCGGGTAACACCGGGGAGCTGTTTTTT
j_gene: TRBJ2-7; d_gene: NA; abundance: NA; v_gene: TRBV2; CDR3aa: CASSQRGEQYF; CDR3nt: TGTGCCAGCAGTCAAAGGGGGGAGCAGTACTTC
j_gene: TRBJ1-5; d_gene: NA; abundance: NA; v_gene: TRBV6-5; CDR3aa: CASSSLEVYQPQHF; CDR3nt: TGTGCCAGCAGTTCCCTGGAGGTGTATCAGCCCCAGCATTTT
j_gene: TRBJ2-5; d_gene: TRBD2; abundance: NA; v_gene: TRBV7-2; CDR3aa: CASSSPGGSRIETQYF; CDR3nt: TGTGCCAGCAGCAGCCCGGGGGGTTCTAGGATCGAGACCCAGTACTTC
j_gene: TRBJ1-2; d_gene: NA; abundance: NA; v_gene: TRBV14; CDR3aa: CASSQVLQGVYTF; CDR3nt: TGTGCCAGCAGCCAAGTACTACAGGGAGTCTACACCTTC